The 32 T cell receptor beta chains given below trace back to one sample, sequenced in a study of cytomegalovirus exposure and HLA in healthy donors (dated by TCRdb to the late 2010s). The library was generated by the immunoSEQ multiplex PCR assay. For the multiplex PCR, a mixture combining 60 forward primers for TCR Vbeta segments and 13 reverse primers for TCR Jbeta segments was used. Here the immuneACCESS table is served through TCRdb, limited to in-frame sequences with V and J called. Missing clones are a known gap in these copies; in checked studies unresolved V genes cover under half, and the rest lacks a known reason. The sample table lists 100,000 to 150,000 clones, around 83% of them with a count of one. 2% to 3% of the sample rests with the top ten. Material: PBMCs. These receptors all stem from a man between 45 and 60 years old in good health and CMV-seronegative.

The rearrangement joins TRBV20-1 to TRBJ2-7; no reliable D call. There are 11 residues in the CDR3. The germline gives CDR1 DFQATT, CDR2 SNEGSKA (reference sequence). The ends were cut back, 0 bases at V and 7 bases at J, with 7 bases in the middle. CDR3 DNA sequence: TGCAGTGCTAGAGAGAGGTGTGAGCAGTACTTC. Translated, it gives CSARERCEQYF.

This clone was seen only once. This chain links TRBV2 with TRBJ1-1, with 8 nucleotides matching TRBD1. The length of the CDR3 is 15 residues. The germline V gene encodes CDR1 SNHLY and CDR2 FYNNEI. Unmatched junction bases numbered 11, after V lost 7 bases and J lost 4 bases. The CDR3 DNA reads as TGTGCCAGCAAGGCAGGGGGCGCGGTATCCACTGAAGCTTTCTTT. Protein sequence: CASKAGGAVSTEAFF.

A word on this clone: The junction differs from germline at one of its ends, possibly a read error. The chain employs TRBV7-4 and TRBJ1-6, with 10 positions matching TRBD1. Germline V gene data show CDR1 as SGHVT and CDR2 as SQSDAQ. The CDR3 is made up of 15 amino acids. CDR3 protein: CASSPQGTGESPVHF. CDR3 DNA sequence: TGTGCCAGCAGCCCCCAGGGGACAGGGGAGTCACCCGTCCACTTT. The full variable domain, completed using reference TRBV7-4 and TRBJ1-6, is GAGVSQSPRYKVAKRGRDVALRCDSISGHVTLYWYRQTLGQGSEVLTYSQSDAQRDKSGRPSGRFSAERPERSVSTLKIQRTEQGDSAVYLCASSPQGTGESPVHFGNGTRLTVT.

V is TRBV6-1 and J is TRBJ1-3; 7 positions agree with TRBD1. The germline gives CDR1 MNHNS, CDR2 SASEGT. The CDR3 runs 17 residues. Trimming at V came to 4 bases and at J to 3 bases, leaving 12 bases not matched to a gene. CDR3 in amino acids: CASSGQGYLGIGNTIYF. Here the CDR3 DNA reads TGTGCCAGCAGTGGACAGGGTTACCTAGGTATTGGAAACACCATATATTTT.

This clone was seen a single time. The DNA of the CDR3 is TGTGCCAGCAGTGAATGGACAGGGGATATCTACGAGCAGTACTTC. Amino acid sequence: CASSEWTGDIYEQYF. V usage is TRBV27 and J usage is TRBJ2-7; 9 bases line up with TRBD1. V was pared by 5 bases and J by 3 bases, with 8 bases of the junction left unmatched. Germline V gene data show CDR1 as MNHEY and CDR2 as SMNVEV (reference sequence). The CDR3 is 15 amino acids.

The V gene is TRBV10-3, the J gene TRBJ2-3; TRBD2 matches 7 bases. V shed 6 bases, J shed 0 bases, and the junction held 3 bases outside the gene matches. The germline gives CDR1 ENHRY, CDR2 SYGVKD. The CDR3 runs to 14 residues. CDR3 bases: TGTGCCATCAGCGGGGGGTATAGCACAGATACGCAGTATTTT. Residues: CAISGGYSTDTQYF.

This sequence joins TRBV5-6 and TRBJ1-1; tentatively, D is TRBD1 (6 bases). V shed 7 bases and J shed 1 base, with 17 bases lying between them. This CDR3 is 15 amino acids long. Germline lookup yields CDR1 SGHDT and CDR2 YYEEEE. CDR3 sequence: CASGRTARGNTEAFF. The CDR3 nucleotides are TGTGCCAGCGGGCGGACAGCAAGGGGGAACACTGAAGCTTTCTTT.

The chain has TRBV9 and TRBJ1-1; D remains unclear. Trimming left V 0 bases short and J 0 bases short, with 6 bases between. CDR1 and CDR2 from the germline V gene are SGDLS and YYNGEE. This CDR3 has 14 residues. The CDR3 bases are TGTGCCAGCAGCGTAGAGTCAGTGAACACTGAAGCTTTCTTT. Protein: CASSVESVNTEAFF.

The CDR3 reads CASSLEGANEKLFF. DNA of the CDR3: TGCGCCAGCAGCTTAGAAGGGGCTAATGAAAAACTGTTTTTT. This chain links TRBV5-1 with TRBJ1-4; D is perhaps TRBD1 (5 bases). V was trimmed by 2 bases and J by 3 bases, leaving 8 bases between them. The germline V gene encodes CDR1 SGHRS and CDR2 YFSETQ. The CDR3 contains 14 residues.

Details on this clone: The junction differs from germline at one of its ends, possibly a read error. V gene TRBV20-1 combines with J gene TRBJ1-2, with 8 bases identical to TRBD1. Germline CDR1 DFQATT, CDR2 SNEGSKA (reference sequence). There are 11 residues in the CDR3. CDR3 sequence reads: CSARTGLGYTF. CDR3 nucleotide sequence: TGCAGCGCTAGGACAGGGTTGGGCTACACCTTC.

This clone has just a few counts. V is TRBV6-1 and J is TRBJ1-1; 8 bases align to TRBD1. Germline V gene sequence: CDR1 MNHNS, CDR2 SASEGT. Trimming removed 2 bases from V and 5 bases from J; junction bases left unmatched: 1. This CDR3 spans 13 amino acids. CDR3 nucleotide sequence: TGTGCCAGCAGTGAACACAGGGGGACTGAAGCTTTCTTT. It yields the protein CASSEHRGTEAFF.

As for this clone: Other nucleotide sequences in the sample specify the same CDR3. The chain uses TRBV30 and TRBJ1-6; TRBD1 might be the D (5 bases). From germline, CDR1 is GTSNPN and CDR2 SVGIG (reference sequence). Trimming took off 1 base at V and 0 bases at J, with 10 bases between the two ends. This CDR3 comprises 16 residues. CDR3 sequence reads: CAWSGGGSSYNSPLHF. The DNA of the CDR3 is TGTGCCTGGAGTGGGGGGGGAAGCTCCTATAATTCACCCCTCCACTTT.

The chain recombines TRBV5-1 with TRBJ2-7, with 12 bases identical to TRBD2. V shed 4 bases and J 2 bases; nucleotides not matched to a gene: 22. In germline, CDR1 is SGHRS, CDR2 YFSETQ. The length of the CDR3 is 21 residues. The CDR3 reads CASSGTPGLSSSGGVPYEQYF. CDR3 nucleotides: TGCGCCAGCAGCGGGACTCCGGGACTTTCTTCTAGCGGGGGGGTCCCCTACGAGCAGTACTTC.

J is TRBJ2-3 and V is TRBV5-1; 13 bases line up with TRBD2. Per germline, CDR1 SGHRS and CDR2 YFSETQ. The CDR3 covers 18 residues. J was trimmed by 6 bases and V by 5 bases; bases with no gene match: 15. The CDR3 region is CASRRGLAGMYLSDTQYF. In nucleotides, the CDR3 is TGCGCCAGCAGGAGGGGACTAGCGGGGATGTATCTATCGGATACGCAGTATTTT.

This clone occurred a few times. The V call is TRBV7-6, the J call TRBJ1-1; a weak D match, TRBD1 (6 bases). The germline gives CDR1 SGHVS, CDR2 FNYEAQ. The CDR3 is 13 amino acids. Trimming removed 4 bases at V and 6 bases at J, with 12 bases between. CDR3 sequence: CASSSQQGAEAFF. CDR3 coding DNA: TGTGCCAGCAGCTCACAACAGGGTGCTGAAGCTTTCTTT.

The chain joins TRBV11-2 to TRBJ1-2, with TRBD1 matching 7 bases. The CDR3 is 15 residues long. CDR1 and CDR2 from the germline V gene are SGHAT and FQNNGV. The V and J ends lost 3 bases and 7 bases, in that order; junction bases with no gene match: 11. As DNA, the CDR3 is TGTGCCAGCAGCTTCGCAGGACAGGAAGCCGGTGGCTACACCTTC. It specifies CASSFAGQEAGGYTF.

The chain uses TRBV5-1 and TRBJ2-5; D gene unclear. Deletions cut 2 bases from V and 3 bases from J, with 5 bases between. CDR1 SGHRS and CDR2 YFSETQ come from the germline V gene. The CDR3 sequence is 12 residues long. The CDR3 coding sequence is TGCGCCAGCAGCTTTGAGGAAGAGACCCAGTACTTC. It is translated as CASSFEEETQYF.

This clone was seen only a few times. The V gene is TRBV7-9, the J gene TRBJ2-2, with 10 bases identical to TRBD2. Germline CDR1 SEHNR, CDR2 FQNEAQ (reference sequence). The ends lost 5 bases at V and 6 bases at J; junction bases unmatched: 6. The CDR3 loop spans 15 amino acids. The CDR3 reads CASSGGTSDPGELFF. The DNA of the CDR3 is TGTGCCAGCAGCGGAGGGACTAGCGATCCCGGGGAGCTGTTTTTT.

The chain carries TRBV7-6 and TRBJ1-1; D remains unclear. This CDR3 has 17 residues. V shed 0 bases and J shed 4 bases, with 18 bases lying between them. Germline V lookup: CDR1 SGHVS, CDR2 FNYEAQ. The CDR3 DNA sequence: TGTGCCAGCAGCTTAGCAGCCGAGATCCAAAGAGGCACTGAAGCTTTCTTT. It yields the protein CASSLAAEIQRGTEAFF.

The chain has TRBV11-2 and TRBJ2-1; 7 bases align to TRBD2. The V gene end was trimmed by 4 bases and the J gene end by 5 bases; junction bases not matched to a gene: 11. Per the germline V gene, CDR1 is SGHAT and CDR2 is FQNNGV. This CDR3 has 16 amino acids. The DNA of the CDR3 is TGTGCCAGCAGCTCTCTGAAGAGACTAGCCGACAATGAGCAGTTCTTC. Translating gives CASSSLKRLADNEQFF.

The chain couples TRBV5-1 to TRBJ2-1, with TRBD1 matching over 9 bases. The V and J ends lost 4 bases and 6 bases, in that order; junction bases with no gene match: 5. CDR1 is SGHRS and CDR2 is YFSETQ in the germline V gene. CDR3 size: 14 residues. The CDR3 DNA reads TGCGCCAGCAGCATCGAGACAGGGGGCAATGAGCAGTTCTTC. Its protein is CASSIETGGNEQFF.

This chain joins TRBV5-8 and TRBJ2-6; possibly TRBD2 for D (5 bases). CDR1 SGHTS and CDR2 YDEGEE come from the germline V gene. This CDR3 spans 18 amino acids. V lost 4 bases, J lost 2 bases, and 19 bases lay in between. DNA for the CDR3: TGTGCCAGCAGCGTGGGGAGCGGCACCTTACCTGGGGCCAACGTCCTGACTTTC. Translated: CASSVGSGTLPGANVLTF.

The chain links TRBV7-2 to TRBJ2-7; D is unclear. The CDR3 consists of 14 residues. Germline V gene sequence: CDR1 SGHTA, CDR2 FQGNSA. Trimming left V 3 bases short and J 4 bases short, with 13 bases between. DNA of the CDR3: TGTGCCAGCAGCTTCGGCGGAGCTTCATACGAGCAGTACTTC. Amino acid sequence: CASSFGGASYEQYF.

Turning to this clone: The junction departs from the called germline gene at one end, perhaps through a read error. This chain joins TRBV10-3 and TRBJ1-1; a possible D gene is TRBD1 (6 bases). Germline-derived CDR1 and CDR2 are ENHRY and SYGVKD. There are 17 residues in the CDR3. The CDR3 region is CVISEWARGGGYTEAFF. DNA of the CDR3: TGTGTCATCAGTGAGTGGGCCCGAGGGGGAGGGTACACTGAAGCTTTCTTT.

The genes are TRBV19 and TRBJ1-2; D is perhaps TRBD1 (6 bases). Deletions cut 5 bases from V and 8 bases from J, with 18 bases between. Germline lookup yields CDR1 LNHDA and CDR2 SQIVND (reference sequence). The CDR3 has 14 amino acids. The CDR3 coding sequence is TGTGCCAGTAGTCCCCGGGACACATCTAGGGGCTACACCTTC. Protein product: CASSPRDTSRGYTF.

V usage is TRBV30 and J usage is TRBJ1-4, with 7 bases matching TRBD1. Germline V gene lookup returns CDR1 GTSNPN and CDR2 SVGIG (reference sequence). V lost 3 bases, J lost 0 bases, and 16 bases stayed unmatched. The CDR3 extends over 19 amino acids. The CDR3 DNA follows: TGTGCCTGGAGCGGTAAGCCGGGACAGAAGATTGCAACTAATGAAAAACTGTTTTTT. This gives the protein CAWSGKPGQKIATNEKLFF.

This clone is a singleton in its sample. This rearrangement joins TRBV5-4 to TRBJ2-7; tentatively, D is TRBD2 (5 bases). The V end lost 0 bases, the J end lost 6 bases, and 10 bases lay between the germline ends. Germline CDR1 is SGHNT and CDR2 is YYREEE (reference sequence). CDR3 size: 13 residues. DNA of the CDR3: TGTGCCAGCAGCTTGGAGGCACTAGGCGAGCAGTACTTC. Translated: CASSLEALGEQYF.

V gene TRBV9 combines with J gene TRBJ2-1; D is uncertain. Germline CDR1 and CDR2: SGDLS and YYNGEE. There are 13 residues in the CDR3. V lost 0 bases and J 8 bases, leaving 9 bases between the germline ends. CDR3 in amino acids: CASSVAGPDEQFF. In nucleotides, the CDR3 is TGTGCCAGCAGCGTAGCTGGGCCGGATGAGCAGTTCTTC.

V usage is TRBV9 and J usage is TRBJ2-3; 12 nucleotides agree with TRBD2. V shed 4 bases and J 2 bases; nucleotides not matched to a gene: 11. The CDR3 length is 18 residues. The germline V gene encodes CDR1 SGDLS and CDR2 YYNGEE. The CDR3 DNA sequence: TGTGCCAGCAGCATAGAAGCTAGCGGGGGGGCCTCCACAGATACGCAGTATTTT. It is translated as CASSIEASGGASTDTQYF.

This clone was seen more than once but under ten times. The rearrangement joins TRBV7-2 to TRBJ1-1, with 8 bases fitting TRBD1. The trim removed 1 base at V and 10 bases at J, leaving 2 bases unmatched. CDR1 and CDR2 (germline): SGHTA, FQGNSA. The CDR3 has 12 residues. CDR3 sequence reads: CASSLEDRVAFF. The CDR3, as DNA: TGTGCCAGCAGCTTAGAGGACAGGGTAGCTTTCTTT.

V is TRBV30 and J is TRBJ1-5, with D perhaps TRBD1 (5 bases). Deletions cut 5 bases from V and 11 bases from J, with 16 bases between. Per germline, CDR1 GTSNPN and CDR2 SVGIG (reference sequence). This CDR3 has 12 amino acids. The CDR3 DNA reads TGTGCCTGGTCCCGGGAGCCGGGGGCCCAGCATTTT. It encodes CAWSREPGAQHF.

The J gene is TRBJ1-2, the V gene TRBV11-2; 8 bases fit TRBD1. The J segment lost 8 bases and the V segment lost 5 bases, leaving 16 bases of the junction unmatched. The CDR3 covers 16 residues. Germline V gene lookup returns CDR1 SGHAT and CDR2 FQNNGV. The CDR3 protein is CASSPLILQGAKGYTF. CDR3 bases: TGTGCCAGCAGCCCTCTTATTCTCCAGGGGGCGAAGGGCTACACCTTC.